Following are 18 T cell receptor beta chains from one sample sequenced in a study of blood T cell repertoires in COVID-19. Sequencing was performed with immunoSEQ multiplex PCR; in TCRdb, only in-frame clones are kept and a portion is missing. Altogether approximately 150,000 clones are present, approximately 80% being singletons, with the ten largest covering 2.2%. Sequenced material: peripheral blood. The receptors were sampled from a man aged 65-85 years with acute or convalescent COVID-19.

The chain has TRBV9 and TRBJ2-2; maybe TRBD2 (5 bases). Germline CDR1 and CDR2: SGDLS and YYNGEE. This CDR3 region has 17 residues. Trimming took off 4 bases at V and 3 bases at J, with 19 bases between the two ends. CDR3 sequence (DNA): TGTGCCAGCAGCCCATCGGCCAGAACTAGTGACACCGGGGAGCTGTTTTTT. Residues: CASSPSARTSDTGELFF.

The chain combines TRBV18 with TRBJ1-3; 8 positions match TRBD1. The CDR3 contains 17 residues. Germline V gives CDR1 KGHSH, CDR2 LQKENI. V was clipped by 4 bases and J by 0 bases; unmatched bases: 8. The CDR3 region has the DNA TGTGCCAGCTCACTGAGACAGGGGCTGAGCTCTGGAAACACCATATATTTT. Its translation is CASSLRQGLSSGNTIYF.

The chain recombines TRBV7-8 with TRBJ2-1; 10 positions agree with TRBD1. Germline CDR1 SGHVS, CDR2 FQNEAQ. V trimming: 2 bases; J trimming: 1 base; junction bases outside the gene matches: 5. The CDR3 has 17 amino acids. The CDR3 DNA sequence: TGTGCCAGCAGCTTATGGGGGACAGGGGATTCCTACAATGAGCAGTTCTTC. Protein sequence: CASSLWGTGDSYNEQFF.

The CDR3 protein is CASSTTSAAYNEQFF. The CDR3 DNA follows: TGTGCCAGCAGCACGACTAGCGCCGCCTACAATGAGCAGTTCTTC. V usage is TRBV7-2 and J usage is TRBJ2-1; 8 bases map to TRBD2. The CDR3 is 15 amino acids. Germline CDR1 reads SGHTA; CDR2 reads FQGNSA. After removal of 5 bases from V and 2 bases from J, the junction contained 5 bases not matched to a gene.

A note on this clone: This may be a read error, as it is one base from a much larger clone. V and J are TRBV4-2 and TRBJ2-3; 13 nucleotides agree with TRBD2. Germline CDR1 LGHNA, CDR2 YNFKEQ. J was trimmed by 1 base and V by 4 bases; bases with no gene match: 2. The CDR3 consists of 16 residues. This CDR3 is CASSPLAGGGTDTQYF. The CDR3 DNA sequence: TGTGCCAGCAGCCCACTAGCGGGGGGGGGCACAGATACGCAGTATTTT.

The chain recombines TRBV2 with TRBJ2-7; no clear D gene. Trimming took 6 bases from V and 0 from J, leaving 9 bases between them. Germline V gene sequence: CDR1 SNHLY, CDR2 FYNNEI. The CDR3 sequence is 13 residues long. The CDR3 spells CASRDWHSYEQYF. The CDR3 nucleotides are TGTGCCAGCAGAGACTGGCACTCCTACGAGCAGTACTTC.

The rearrangement links TRBV11-2 to TRBJ1-4, with 7 bases identical to TRBD1. Trimming cost V 5 bases and J 7 bases; bases outside gene matches: 10. This CDR3 region has 15 residues. CDR1 and CDR2 (germline): SGHAT, FQNNGV. In DNA, the CDR3 is TGTGCCAGCAGCCTTCAGGGGGAAGGGTTTGAAAAACTGTTTTTT. Protein product: CASSLQGEGFEKLFF.

The chain combines TRBV29-1 with TRBJ1-4, with unresolved D. The CDR3 extends over 13 amino acids. V lost 4 bases, J lost 8 bases, and 14 bases lay in between. Germline loops: CDR1 SQVTM, CDR2 ANQGSEA. CDR3 protein: CSVASAVSEKLFF. The CDR3 nucleotides read TGCAGCGTTGCATCCGCAGTTTCCGAAAAACTGTTTTTT.

The chain carries TRBV24-1 and TRBJ2-3; possible D gene TRBD1, 6 bases. CDR3 size: 15 residues. Trimming pared 0 bases from V and 2 bases from J, leaving 8 bases between. CDR1 and CDR2 (germline): KGHDR, SFDVKD. The CDR3 loop is CATSDLAGDTDTQYF. The CDR3 region has the DNA TGTGCCACCAGTGATTTGGCAGGGGACACAGATACGCAGTATTTT.

The chain joins TRBV5-1 to TRBJ2-3; D is possibly TRBD1 (5 bases). This CDR3 region has 15 residues. V lost 1 base, J lost 5 bases, and 14 bases lay in between. The germline CDR1 and CDR2 sequences are SGHRS and YFSETQ. CDR3 sequence (DNA): TGCGCCAGCAGCTTGATCGGAGTAAGGGGAGATACGCAGTATTTT. Its protein product is CASSLIGVRGDTQYF.

The V gene is TRBV7-3, the J gene TRBJ1-6; 7 bases fit TRBD1. This CDR3 contains 15 residues. V was clipped by 5 bases and J by 5 bases; unmatched bases: 6. Germline V gene data show CDR1 as SGHTA and CDR2 as FQGTGA. The CDR3 bases are TGTGCCAGCAGCCTCCGACAGGGTGATAATTCACCCCTCCACTTT. It codes for CASSLRQGDNSPLHF.

DNA for the CDR3: TGTGCCAACGAGGAAAGGGGGAGCGGGGCAACTAATGAAAAACTGTTTTTT. Protein product: CANEERGSGATNEKLFF. The chain uses TRBV21-1 and TRBJ1-4. TRBV21-1 constitutes a pseudogene. CDR3 size: 17 residues.

V usage is TRBV18 and J usage is TRBJ2-3, with 7 bases lining up with TRBD2. The CDR3 contains 16 residues. Trimming took 1 base from V and 1 from J; bases not matched to a gene: 5. Germline CDR1 and CDR2: KGHSH and LQKENI. This CDR3 reads CASSPRVAGGTDTQYF. The CDR3 DNA follows: TGTGCCAGCTCACCACGGGTTGCGGGGGGCACAGATACGCAGTATTTT.

V is TRBV5-1 and J is TRBJ2-1; 14 bases agree with TRBD2. The length of the CDR3 is 18 residues. Germline lookup yields CDR1 SGHRS and CDR2 YFSETQ. The ends lost 0 bases at V and 1 base at J; junction bases unmatched: 3. In DNA form, the CDR3 reads TGCGCCAGCAGCTTGGGACTAGCGGGGGGGCTTTCCTACAATGAGCAGTTCTTC. It translates to CASSLGLAGGLSYNEQFF.

The chain uses TRBV5-1 and TRBJ2-3, with D perhaps TRBD1 (6 bases). Trimming removed 0 bases from V and 2 bases from J, with 10 bases in between. The CDR3 contains 15 residues. Germline CDR1 reads SGHRS; CDR2 reads YFSETQ. CDR3 protein: CASSLGDKTTDTQYF. The CDR3 bases are TGCGCCAGCAGCTTGGGGGACAAGACCACAGATACGCAGTATTTT.

The rearrangement uses TRBV1 and TRBJ2-5; the DNA was not used to check the table's D call, TRBD1. TRBV1 has pseudogene status. The CDR3 contains 15 residues. The CDR3 nucleotides are TGCACCAGCAGCCAAGGGAGGACAGGGGGAGAGACCCAGTACTTC. Translating gives CTSSQGRTGGETQYF.

The gene calls are TRBV2 and TRBJ2-1; D unresolved. The CDR3 is made up of 12 amino acids. Germline V gene data show CDR1 as SNHLY and CDR2 as FYNNEI. V lost 11 bases and J 10 bases, leaving 18 bases between the germline ends. DNA for the CDR3: TGTGCCGTAGAGCAACTGGGCCACGAGCAGTTCTTC. The encoded protein is CAVEQLGHEQFF.

This clone came up a few times. The chain links TRBV18 to TRBJ2-3; no reliable D call. Trimming stripped 0 bases from V and 6 bases from J, with 7 bases between. The CDR3 length is 13 residues. CDR1 KGHSH and CDR2 LQKENI come from the germline V gene. The CDR3 is CASSPPTVDTQYF. The CDR3 DNA is TGTGCCAGCTCACCACCTACAGTGGATACGCAGTATTTT.